This T cell receptor (beta chain) was found in a study of T cells in Graves' hyperthyroidism and ophthalmopathy. Study-level findings and limits: Model output signaled ophthalmopathy a median about seven months ahead of onset. Most thyroid clonotypes expanded above 0.001 appeared in blood too.

Amplified TCR beta CDR3 regions came from RNA transcripts. Primed by the HTBI set, a first-round RT-PCR was run on the TCR CDR3. From the multiplex PCR reads, TCRdb called clonotypes with MiXCR, one entry per CDR3 protein. The sample shows about 640,000 distinct CDR3 sequences, 20% of them seen only once. CDR1 is MGHRA, CDR2 YSYEKL, per germline. The junction had 8 bases not matched to a gene; V was cut back by 7 bases and J by 0 bases. The CDR3 is 15 residues long. With respect to this clonotype: What it binds is unknown.

Sequenced material: blood. The chain carries TRBV4-1 and TRBJ1-2, with 7 positions matching TRBD1. This sequence was found in a man aged 30 to 39 with Graves' ophthalmopathy. The CDR3 region has the DNA TGCGCCAGCAACCCGGGGACAGAAGCTAACTATGGCTACACCTTC. The encoded protein is CASNPGTEANYGYTF.